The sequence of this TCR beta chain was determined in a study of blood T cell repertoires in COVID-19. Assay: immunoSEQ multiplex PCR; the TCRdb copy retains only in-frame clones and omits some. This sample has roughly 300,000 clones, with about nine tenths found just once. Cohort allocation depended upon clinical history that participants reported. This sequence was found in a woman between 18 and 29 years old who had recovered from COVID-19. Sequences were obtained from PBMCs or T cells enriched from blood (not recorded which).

CDR3 amino acids: CAWSGGQAEAFF. The CDR3 DNA follows: TGTGCCTGGAGTGGTGGGCAGGCTGAAGCTTTCTTT. The J gene is TRBJ1-1, the V gene TRBV30; D remains unclear. CDR1 is GTSNPN and CDR2 is SVGIG in the germline V gene (reference sequence). Trimming stripped 1 base from V and 6 bases from J, with 9 bases between. This CDR3 is 12 amino acids long.